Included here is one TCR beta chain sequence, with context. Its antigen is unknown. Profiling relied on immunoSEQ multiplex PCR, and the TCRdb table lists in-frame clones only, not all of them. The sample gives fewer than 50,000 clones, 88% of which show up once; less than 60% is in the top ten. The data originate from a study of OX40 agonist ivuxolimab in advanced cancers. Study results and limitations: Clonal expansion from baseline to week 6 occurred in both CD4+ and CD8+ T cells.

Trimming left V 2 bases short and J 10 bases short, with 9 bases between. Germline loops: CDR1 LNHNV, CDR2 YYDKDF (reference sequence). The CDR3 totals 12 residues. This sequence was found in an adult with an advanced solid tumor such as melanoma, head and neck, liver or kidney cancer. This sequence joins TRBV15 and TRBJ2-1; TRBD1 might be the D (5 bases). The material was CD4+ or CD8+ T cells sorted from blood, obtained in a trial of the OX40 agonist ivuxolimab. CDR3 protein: CATSRQWTEQFF. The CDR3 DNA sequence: TGTGCCACCAGCAGACAGTGGACAGAGCAGTTCTTC.